This T cell receptor beta chain appears in the sequencing data of a study of patients and donors after allogeneic stem cell transplantation. The CDR3 extends over 14 amino acids. The V end lost 6 bases, the J end lost 1 base, and 12 bases lay between the germline ends. TCRdb reanalysed the RT-PCR reads using MiXCR and keeps one entry per CDR3 protein. The data hold approximately 140,000 distinct CDR3 sequences, with about 36% observed a single time. The sequencing sample was made of blood, either unsorted or a sorted T cell fraction (not recorded which). V usage is TRBV12-3 or TRBV12-4 and J usage is TRBJ2-5; TRBD2 might be the D (5 bases). The sequence derives from a human donor who was either an allogeneic HSCT recipient or a stem cell or donor lymphocyte infusion donor (not recorded which). It is not recorded whose cells these are; they may come from a transplant donor. CDR3 sequence (DNA): TGTGCCAGCAGGTACCCGGGGATCCAAGAGACCCAGTACTTC. Amino acid sequence: CASRYPGIQETQYF.